The clone carrying this T cell receptor (beta chain) was recorded once. Methods used by the authors: Amplified reference gene primers provided the basis for estimating nucleated cell counts. This table comes from immunoSEQ multiplex PCR, and its TCRdb copy is limited to in-frame clones, with some not included. Clone size and V and J calls were adopted from that table, with D and trimming inferred from the DNA. The sample lists around 150,000 clones, 80% to 90% occurring once. This record comes from a study of blood T cell repertoires in COVID-19. Whole-study context: Samples representing acute and convalescent COVID-19 were sourced from the United States, Italy and Spain. The analysed material was cDNA or gDNA that came from T cells, B-cell-depleted T cells, or PBMCs.

With V trimmed by 1 base and J by 3 bases, 5 bases remained unmatched. Germline CDR1 and CDR2: MNHEY and SVGEGT. The CDR3 runs to 15 residues. The receptor was derived from a woman between 50 and 59 years old in a cohort sampled during active or convalescent COVID-19. The rearrangement uses TRBV6-2 or TRBV6-3 and TRBJ1-2; 7 positions match TRBD1. Sequencing used peripheral blood. The CDR3 protein is CASSYYSGQDYGYTF. CDR3 nucleotides: TGTGCCAGCAGTTACTATAGTGGACAGGACTATGGCTACACCTTC.